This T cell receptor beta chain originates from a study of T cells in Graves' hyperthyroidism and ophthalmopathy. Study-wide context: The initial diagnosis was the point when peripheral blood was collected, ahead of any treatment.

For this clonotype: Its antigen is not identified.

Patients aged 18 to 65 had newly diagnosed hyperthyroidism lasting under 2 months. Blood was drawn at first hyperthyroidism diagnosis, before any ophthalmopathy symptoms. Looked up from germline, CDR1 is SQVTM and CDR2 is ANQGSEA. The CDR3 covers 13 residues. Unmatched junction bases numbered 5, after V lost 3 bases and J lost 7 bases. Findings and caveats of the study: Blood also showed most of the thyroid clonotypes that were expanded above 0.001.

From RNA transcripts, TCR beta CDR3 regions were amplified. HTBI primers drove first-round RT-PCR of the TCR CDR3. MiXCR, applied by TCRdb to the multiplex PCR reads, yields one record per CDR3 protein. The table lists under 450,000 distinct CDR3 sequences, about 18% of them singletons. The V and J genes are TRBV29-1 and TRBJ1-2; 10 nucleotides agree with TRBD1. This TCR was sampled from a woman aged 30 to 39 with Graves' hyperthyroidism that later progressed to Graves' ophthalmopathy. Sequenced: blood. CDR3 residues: CSVDRQGARGYTF. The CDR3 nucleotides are TGCAGCGTTGACCGACAGGGGGCGCGTGGCTACACCTTC.